This TCR beta chain came from a study of blood T cell repertoires in COVID-19. Assay: immunoSEQ multiplex PCR; the TCRdb copy retains only in-frame clones and omits some. The data show approximately 300,000 clones, about 90% seen once. Germline lookup yields CDR1 MNHEY and CDR2 SVGEGT. The V gene lost 5 bases and the J gene lost 4 bases, with 11 bases spanning the gap. The CDR3 runs 14 residues. The sequence was collected from a woman aged 40-49 years with COVID-19, enrolled during active disease. The sequenced material came from peripheral blood. This chain uses TRBV6-2 or TRBV6-3 with TRBJ1-4; the D gene is possibly TRBD1 (5 bases). The CDR3 DNA sequence: TGTGCCAGCAGTCTTACAGGAGTTAATGAAAAACTGTTTTTT. Its protein product is CASSLTGVNEKLFF.